This TCR beta chain was recovered during a study of control samples from healthy donors and cancer patients. Profiled with immunoSEQ multiplex PCR; TCRdb holds only in-frame clones, not every one. The profile shows roughly 64,000 clones, 90% of them singletons. The CDR3 is 16 residues long. Germline V CDR1 and CDR2: MDHEN, SYDVKM. J lost 10 bases, V lost 4 bases, and 16 bases had no gene match. Sequencing was performed on PBMCs. The TCR originated in a woman between 50 and 59 years old with colorectal cancer. The V call is TRBV28, the J call TRBJ2-5; 9 positions agree with TRBD1. The CDR3 DNA is TGTGCCAGCAGTTCCCCGGGACAGGGTCAATACACGAGCCAGTACTTC. Translation: CASSSPGQGQYTSQYF.